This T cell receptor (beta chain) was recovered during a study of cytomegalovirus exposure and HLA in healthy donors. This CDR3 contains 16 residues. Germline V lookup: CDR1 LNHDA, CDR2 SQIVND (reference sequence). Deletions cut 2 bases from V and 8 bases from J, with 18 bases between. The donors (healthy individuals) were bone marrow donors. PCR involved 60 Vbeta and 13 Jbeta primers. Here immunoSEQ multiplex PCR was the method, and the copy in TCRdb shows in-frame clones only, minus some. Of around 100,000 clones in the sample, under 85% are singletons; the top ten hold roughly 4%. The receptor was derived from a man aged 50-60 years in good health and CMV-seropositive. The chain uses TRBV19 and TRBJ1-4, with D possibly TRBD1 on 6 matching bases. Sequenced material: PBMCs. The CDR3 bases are TGTGCCAGTAGTATAACCCGACCTGGGGGCAAGGAAAAACTGTTTTTT. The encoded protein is CASSITRPGGKEKLFF.